This T cell receptor beta chain derives from a study of Tregs in tolerant kidney transplant recipients. Study-level results: The most relevant donor-specific Treg TCRbeta repertoire apparently came from expansion with activated donor B cells. The small number of patients limits these findings pending further validation. Biological reproducibility was not directly addressed in this study.

Thawed PBMCs were FACS-sorted into unstimulated CD4+CD25+CD127- regulatory T cells, CD4+CD25- non-regulatory cells, CD4 and CD8 cells. CDR3 length: 13 amino acids. A remark on this clone: Its specificity is unknown.

Data came from immunoSEQ multiplex PCR; TCRdb stores just in-frame clones and leaves some out. This sample has about 240,000 clones, with 80% to 85% found just once. The chain couples TRBV21-1 to TRBJ2-7; the table's D gene call, TRBD2, was not cross checked with the DNA. TRBV21-1 is marked as a pseudogene. The receptor's source is a human donor in good health. The specimen sequenced was CD4+ T cells from blood. CDR3 coding DNA: TGTGGCAGGAGGGCAGCGGGGGCTTGGGAGCAGTACTTC. It codes for CGRRAAGAWEQYF.